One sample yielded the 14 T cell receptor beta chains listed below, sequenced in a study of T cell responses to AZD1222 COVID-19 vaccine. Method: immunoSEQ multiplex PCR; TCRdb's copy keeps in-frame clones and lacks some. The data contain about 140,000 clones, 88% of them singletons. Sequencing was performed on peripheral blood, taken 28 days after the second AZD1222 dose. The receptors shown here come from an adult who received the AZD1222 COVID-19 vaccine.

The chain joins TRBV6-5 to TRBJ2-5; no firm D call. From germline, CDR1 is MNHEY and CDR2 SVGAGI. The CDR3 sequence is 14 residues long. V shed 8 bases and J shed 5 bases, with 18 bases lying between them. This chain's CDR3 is CASQPGWSVETQYF. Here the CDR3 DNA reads TGTGCCAGCCAGCCTGGGTGGTCGGTGGAGACCCAGTACTTC.

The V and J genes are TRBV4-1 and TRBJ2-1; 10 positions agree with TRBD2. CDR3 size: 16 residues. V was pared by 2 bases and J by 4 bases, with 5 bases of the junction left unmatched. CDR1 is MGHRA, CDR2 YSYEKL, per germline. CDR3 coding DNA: TGCGCCAGCAGCCAATCTAGCGGGAGATCTTACAATGAGCAGTTCTTC. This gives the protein CASSQSSGRSYNEQFF.

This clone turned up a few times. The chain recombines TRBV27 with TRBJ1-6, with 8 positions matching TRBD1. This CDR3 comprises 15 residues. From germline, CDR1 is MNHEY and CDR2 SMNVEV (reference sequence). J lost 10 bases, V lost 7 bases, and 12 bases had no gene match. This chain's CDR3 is CASKPRDRPQSPLHF. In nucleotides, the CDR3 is TGTGCCAGCAAACCCCGGGACAGGCCACAGTCACCCCTCCACTTT.

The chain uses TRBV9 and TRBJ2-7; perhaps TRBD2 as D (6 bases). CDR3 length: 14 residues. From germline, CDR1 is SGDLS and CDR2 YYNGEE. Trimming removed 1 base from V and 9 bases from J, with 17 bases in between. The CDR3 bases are TGTGCCAGCAGCGTATCCCTAGTCCCGGAGGGGCAGTACTTC. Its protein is CASSVSLVPEGQYF. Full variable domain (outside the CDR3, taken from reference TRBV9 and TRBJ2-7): DSGVTQTPKHLITATGQRVTLRCSPRSGDLSVYWYQQSLDQGLQFLIQYYNGEERAKGNILERFSAQQFPDLHSELNLSSLELGDSALYFCASSVSLVPEGQYFGPGTRLTVT.

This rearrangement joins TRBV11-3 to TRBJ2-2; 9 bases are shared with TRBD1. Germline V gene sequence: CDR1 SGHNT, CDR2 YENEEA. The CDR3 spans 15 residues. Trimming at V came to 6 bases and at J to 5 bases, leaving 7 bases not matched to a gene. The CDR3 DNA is TGTGCCAGCAGTGCCGGGACAGGGATGACCGGGGAGCTGTTTTTT. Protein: CASSAGTGMTGELFF.

DNA for the CDR3: TGTGCCAGCAGCCAAGATGACAAGCAGGGGGCATACAATGAGCAGTTCTTC. It yields the protein CASSQDDKQGAYNEQFF. The J gene is TRBJ2-1, the V gene TRBV4-2, with 8 bases matching TRBD1. From germline, CDR1 is LGHNA and CDR2 YNFKEQ. V was clipped by 0 bases and J by 4 bases; unmatched bases: 8. This CDR3 is built from 17 residues.

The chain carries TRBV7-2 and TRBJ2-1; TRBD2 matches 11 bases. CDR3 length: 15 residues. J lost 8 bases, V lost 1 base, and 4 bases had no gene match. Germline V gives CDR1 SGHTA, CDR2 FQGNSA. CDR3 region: CASSLDSGGVYEQFF. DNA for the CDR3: TGTGCCAGCAGCTTAGATAGCGGGGGGGTCTATGAGCAGTTCTTC. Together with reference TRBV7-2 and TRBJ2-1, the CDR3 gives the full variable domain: GAGVSQSPSNKVTEKGKDVELRCDPISGHTALYWYRQSLGQGLEFLIYFQGNSAPDKSGLPSDRFSAERTGGSVSTLTIQRTQQEDSAVYLCASSLDSGGVYEQFFGPGTRLTVL.

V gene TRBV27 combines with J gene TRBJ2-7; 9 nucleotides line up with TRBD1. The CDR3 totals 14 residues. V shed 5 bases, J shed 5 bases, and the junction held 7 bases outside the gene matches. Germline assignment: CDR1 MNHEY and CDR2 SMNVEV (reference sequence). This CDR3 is CASSPGDRVHEQYF. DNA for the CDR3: TGTGCCAGCAGTCCCGGGGACAGGGTACACGAGCAGTACTTC.

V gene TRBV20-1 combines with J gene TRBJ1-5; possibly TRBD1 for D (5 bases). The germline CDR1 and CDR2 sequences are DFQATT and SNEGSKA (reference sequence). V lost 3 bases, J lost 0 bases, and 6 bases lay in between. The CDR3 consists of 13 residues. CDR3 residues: CSASQGSNQPQHF. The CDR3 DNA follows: TGCAGTGCTAGTCAGGGTAGCAATCAGCCCCAGCATTTT.

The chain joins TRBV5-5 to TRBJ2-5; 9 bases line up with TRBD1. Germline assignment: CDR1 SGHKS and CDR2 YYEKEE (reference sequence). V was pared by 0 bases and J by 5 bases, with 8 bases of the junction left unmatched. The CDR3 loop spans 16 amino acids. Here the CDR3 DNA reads TGTGCCAGCAGCTTGGAGGTGACAGGGGGTCGTGAGACCCAGTACTTC. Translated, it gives CASSLEVTGGRETQYF.

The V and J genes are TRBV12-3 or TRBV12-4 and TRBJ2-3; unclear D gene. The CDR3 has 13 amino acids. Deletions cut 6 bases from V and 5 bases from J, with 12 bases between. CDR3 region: CASRGSARDTQYF. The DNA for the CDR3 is TGTGCCAGCAGGGGATCCGCCAGAGATACGCAGTATTTT.

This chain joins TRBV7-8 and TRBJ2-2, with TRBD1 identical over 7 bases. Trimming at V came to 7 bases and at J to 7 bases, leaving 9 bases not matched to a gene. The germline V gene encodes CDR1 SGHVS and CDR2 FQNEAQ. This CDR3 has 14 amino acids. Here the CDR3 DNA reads TGTGCCAGCACCCAGGGGGTCCCCAACGGGGAGCTGTTTTTT. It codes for CASTQGVPNGELFF.

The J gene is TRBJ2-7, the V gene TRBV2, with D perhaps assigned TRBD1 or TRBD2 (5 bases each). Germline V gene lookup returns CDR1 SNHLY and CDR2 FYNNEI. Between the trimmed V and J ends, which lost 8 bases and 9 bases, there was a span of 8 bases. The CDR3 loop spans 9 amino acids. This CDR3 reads CASSGTQYF. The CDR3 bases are TGTGCCAGCTCCGGGACGCAGTACTTC.

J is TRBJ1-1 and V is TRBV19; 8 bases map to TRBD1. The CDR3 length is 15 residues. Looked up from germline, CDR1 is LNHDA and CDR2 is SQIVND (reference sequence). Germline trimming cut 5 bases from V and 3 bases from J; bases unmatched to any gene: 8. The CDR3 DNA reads TGTGCCAGTAGTCGACAGGGGTATTGGGACACTGAAGCTTTCTTT. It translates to CASSRQGYWDTEAFF. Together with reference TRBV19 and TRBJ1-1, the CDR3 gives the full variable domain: DGGITQSPKYLFRKEGQNVTLSCEQNLNHDAMYWYRQDPGQGLRLIYYSQIVNDFQKGDIAEGYSVSREKKESFPLTVTSAQKNPTAFYLCASSRQGYWDTEAFFGQGTRLTVV.